This is a list of T cell receptor beta chains from one sample in a study of blood T cells in healthy people across ages. MiXCR was run by TCRdb on the 5' RACE reads, yielding one entry per CDR3 protein. The sample contains 650,000 to 900,000 distinct CDR3 sequences, under 80% of which appear only once. Sequenced input: blood. These receptors were obtained from a man under 40 in good health. Each CDR3 is given with its conserved first and last residue. D genes are given only for firm matches. Expanded clones are given a class, and other clones once, few, many or no size at all.

D gene: .
V gene: TRBV3-1
J gene: TRBJ1-6
clone size: .
CDR3 DNA: TGTGCCAGCAGCCAGATAGGGGGTTTAAATAATTCACCCCTCCACTTT
CDR3 protein: CASSQIGGLNNSPLHF

D gene: TRBD1
V gene: TRBV18
J gene: TRBJ2-7
clone size: .
CDR3 DNA: TGTGCCAGCTCACCACCGACTGGGACAGGGTACGAGCAGTACTTC
CDR3 protein: CASSPPTGTGYEQYF

D gene: .
V gene: TRBV2
J gene: TRBJ2-1
clone size: .
CDR3 DNA: TGTGCCAGCGGGTTGTACAATTCCTACAATGAACAGTTCTTC
CDR3 protein: CASGLYNSYNEQFF

D gene: .
V gene: TRBV20-1
J gene: TRBJ2-2
clone size: .
CDR3 DNA: TGCAGTGCTAGAGGGGAGGGACAGGAATCCTCGAGAGGAACCGGGGAGCTGTTTTTT
CDR3 protein: CSARGEGQESSRGTGELFF

D gene: .
V gene: TRBV5-6
J gene: TRBJ1-6
clone size: once
CDR3 DNA: TGTGCCAGCAGCTCCTGGGGGTCCAATAATTCACCCCTCCACTTT
CDR3 protein: CASSSWGSNNSPLHF

D gene: .
V gene: TRBV6-5
J gene: TRBJ2-1
clone size: .
CDR3 DNA: TGTGCCAGCACCCACCTCGGGCCCGGGTACAATGAGCAGTTCTTC
CDR3 protein: CASTHLGPGYNEQFF

D gene: TRBD2
V gene: TRBV9
J gene: TRBJ2-4
clone size: few
CDR3 DNA: TGTGCCAGCAGCGTAGGGACTAGCGGGGGATCGGACATTCAGTACTTC
CDR3 protein: CASSVGTSGGSDIQYF

D gene: TRBD1
V gene: TRBV4-3
J gene: TRBJ2-1
clone size: .
CDR3 DNA: TGCGCCAGCAGCCAAGTAAGGGGGCCAGACAATGAGCAGTTCTTC
CDR3 protein: CASSQVRGPDNEQFF

D gene: TRBD1
V gene: TRBV29-1
J gene: TRBJ1-1
clone size: once
CDR3 DNA: TGCAGCGGCCAACAGGGGGGCTTGAACACTGAAGCTTTCTTT
CDR3 protein: CSGQQGGLNTEAFF

D gene: .
V gene: TRBV5-5
J gene: TRBJ2-3
clone size: once
CDR3 DNA: TGTGCCAGCAGCTCCGGGTTTAGCGCGATAGGAGATACGCAGTATTTT
CDR3 protein: CASSSGFSAIGDTQYF

D gene: TRBD1
V gene: TRBV20-1
J gene: TRBJ2-2
clone size: few
CDR3 DNA: TGCAGTGCTACTACGGCCGGGACAGGGGACACCGGGGAGCTGTTTTTT
CDR3 protein: CSATTAGTGDTGELFF

D gene: .
V gene: TRBV25-1
J gene: TRBJ2-2
clone size: .
CDR3 DNA: TGTGCCAGCAGTGCGCAGGGCTTCACCGGGGAGCTGTTTTTT
CDR3 protein: CASSAQGFTGELFF

D gene: TRBD1
V gene: TRBV6-2/TRBV6-3
J gene: TRBJ2-7
clone size: few
CDR3 DNA: TGTGCCAGCAAGGACAGGCCATACGAGCAGTACTTC
CDR3 protein: CASKDRPYEQYF

D gene: TRBD1
V gene: TRBV4-1
J gene: TRBJ1-2
clone size: .
CDR3 DNA: TGCGCCAGCAGCCTTATACAGGGGGACTATGGCTACACCTTC
CDR3 protein: CASSLIQGDYGYTF

D gene: .
V gene: TRBV5-5
J gene: TRBJ1-5
clone size: .
CDR3 DNA: TGTGCCAGCAGCTTGATCACAGGGCAAGGTCAGCCCCAGCATTTT
CDR3 protein: CASSLITGQGQPQHF

D gene: .
V gene: TRBV5-6
J gene: TRBJ1-6
clone size: .
CDR3 DNA: TGTGCCAGCAGCTTACTCGGGGGTAATTTCCTTAATTCACCCCTCCACTTT
CDR3 protein: CASSLLGGNFLNSPLHF

D gene: .
V gene: TRBV6-5
J gene: TRBJ2-7
clone size: few
CDR3 DNA: TGTGCCAGCGGTCGCAAGATCGTGGACGAGCAGTACTTC
CDR3 protein: CASGRKIVDEQYF

D gene: .
V gene: TRBV12-3/TRBV12-4
J gene: TRBJ2-5
clone size: few
CDR3 DNA: TGTGCCAGCAGTTTTCCCGGCACCCAAGAGACCCAGTACTTC
CDR3 protein: CASSFPGTQETQYF

D gene: TRBD1
V gene: TRBV12-3/TRBV12-4
J gene: TRBJ1-1
clone size: .
CDR3 DNA: TGTGCCAGCAGTTTAGGGCAGGGGGCAACTGAAGCTTTCTTT
CDR3 protein: CASSLGQGATEAFF

D gene: TRBD2
V gene: TRBV6-1
J gene: TRBJ2-3
clone size: .
CDR3 DNA: TGTGCCAGCAGTGATGGGGGGGTCACAGATACGCAGTATTTT
CDR3 protein: CASSDGGVTDTQYF

D gene: .
V gene: TRBV5-1
J gene: TRBJ2-1
clone size: .
CDR3 DNA: TGCGCCAGCGGAATCGGGACCCTTCCGGGCGATGAGCAGTTCTTC
CDR3 protein: CASGIGTLPGDEQFF

D gene: TRBD1
V gene: TRBV29-1
J gene: TRBJ2-7
clone size: few
CDR3 DNA: TGCAGCGTGGCCGGACAGGGAAGACGAAGCGAGCAGTACTTC
CDR3 protein: CSVAGQGRRSEQYF

D gene: TRBD2
V gene: TRBV20-1
J gene: TRBJ2-3
clone size: .
CDR3 DNA: TGCAGTGCTAGAGATCGACTAGCGGGGGGTCCAGATACGCAGTATTTT
CDR3 protein: CSARDRLAGGPDTQYF

D gene: TRBD1
V gene: TRBV7-9
J gene: TRBJ1-2
clone size: few
CDR3 DNA: TGTGCCAGCAGCTTAGGGACAGGGGGCGATGGCTACACCTTC
CDR3 protein: CASSLGTGGDGYTF

D gene: .
V gene: TRBV6-5
J gene: TRBJ1-2
clone size: .
CDR3 DNA: TGTGCCAGCAGCCAGGAGACAGTCGCTAACTATGGCTACACCTTC
CDR3 protein: CASSQETVANYGYTF

D gene: TRBD1
V gene: TRBV5-1
J gene: TRBJ1-6
clone size: .
CDR3 DNA: TGCGCCAGCAGTCAACAGGGGGTTGTGTCCTATAATTCACCCCTCCACTTT
CDR3 protein: CASSQQGVVSYNSPLHF

D gene: .
V gene: TRBV12-5
J gene: TRBJ2-1
clone size: .
CDR3 DNA: TGTGCTAGTGGTTTGGTAACGTATGAGCAGTTCTTC
CDR3 protein: CASGLVTYEQFF

D gene: .
V gene: TRBV20-1
J gene: TRBJ2-3
clone size: .
CDR3 DNA: TGCAGTGCTAGGGGGGTCGGCCGCCCTGTCCTAGGTACAGATACGCAGTATTTT
CDR3 protein: CSARGVGRPVLGTDTQYF

D gene: TRBD2
V gene: TRBV29-1
J gene: TRBJ2-1
clone size: .
CDR3 DNA: TGCAGCGCGGGGACTAGCAACTACAATGAGCAGTTCTTC
CDR3 protein: CSAGTSNYNEQFF

D gene: .
V gene: TRBV7-9
J gene: TRBJ2-3
clone size: .
CDR3 DNA: TGTGCCAGCAGCGGAGGCTTATACACAGATACGCAGTATTTT
CDR3 protein: CASSGGLYTDTQYF

D gene: TRBD1
V gene: TRBV13
J gene: TRBJ1-2
clone size: .
CDR3 DNA: TGTGCCAGCAGCCCCCGGGACAGCTCTGGGTATGGCTACACCTTC
CDR3 protein: CASSPRDSSGYGYTF

D gene: .
V gene: TRBV27
J gene: TRBJ1-6
clone size: .
CDR3 DNA: TGTGCCAGCAGTCTTCAAACCGGGACGGGCGGTTCACCCCTCCACTTT
CDR3 protein: CASSLQTGTGGSPLHF

D gene: .
V gene: TRBV6-2/TRBV6-3
J gene: TRBJ2-1
clone size: .
CDR3 DNA: TGTGCCAGCAGAACACAAAACTCCTACAATGAGCAGTTCTTC
CDR3 protein: CASRTQNSYNEQFF

D gene: TRBD2
V gene: TRBV7-9
J gene: TRBJ2-3
clone size: .
CDR3 DNA: TGTGCCAGCAGCTGGACTAGGGGATCTGCAGATACGCAGTATTTT
CDR3 protein: CASSWTRGSADTQYF

D gene: TRBD1
V gene: TRBV25-1
J gene: TRBJ2-3
clone size: .
CDR3 DNA: TGTGCCAGCGGCCGACAGGGGACAGATACGCAGTATTTT
CDR3 protein: CASGRQGTDTQYF

D gene: .
V gene: TRBV9
J gene: TRBJ2-1
clone size: few
CDR3 DNA: TGTGCCAGCAGCGACGATATCGAGCAGTTCTTC
CDR3 protein: CASSDDIEQFF

D gene: .
V gene: TRBV6-5
J gene: TRBJ2-2
clone size: .
CDR3 DNA: TGTGCCAGCAGAACGGGACAAAACACCGGGGAGCTGTTTTTT
CDR3 protein: CASRTGQNTGELFF

D gene: TRBD2
V gene: TRBV6-5
J gene: TRBJ2-1
clone size: .
CDR3 DNA: TGTGCCAGCAGTTACTCGACTAGCGGATACAATGAGCAGTTCTTC
CDR3 protein: CASSYSTSGYNEQFF

D gene: .
V gene: TRBV6-2/TRBV6-3
J gene: TRBJ1-2
clone size: .
CDR3 DNA: TGTGCCAGCAGTCCTCACCAGGTCAGAGGCTACACCTTC
CDR3 protein: CASSPHQVRGYTF

D gene: .
V gene: TRBV12-3/TRBV12-4
J gene: TRBJ2-3
clone size: few
CDR3 DNA: TGTGCCAGCACCTATAATGGGCAGCAGTATTTT
CDR3 protein: CASTYNGQQYF

D gene: .
V gene: TRBV18
J gene: TRBJ2-3
clone size: .
CDR3 DNA: TGTGCCAGCTCACGGGGGGACAGAGGAGATACGCAGTATTTT
CDR3 protein: CASSRGDRGDTQYF

D gene: .
V gene: TRBV12-5
J gene: TRBJ2-1
clone size: .
CDR3 DNA: TGTGCTAGTCCGGGGGGCCCCAGGGGGTGTGAGCAGTTCTTC
CDR3 protein: CASPGGPRGCEQFF

D gene: TRBD1
V gene: TRBV29-1
J gene: TRBJ2-5
clone size: .
CDR3 DNA: TGCAGCACGGGACAGATCCAAGAGACCCAGTACTTC
CDR3 protein: CSTGQIQETQYF

D gene: TRBD1
V gene: TRBV3-1
J gene: TRBJ2-7
clone size: few
CDR3 DNA: TGTGCCAGCAGCAAGGGACAGGGGGCCGACGAGCAGTACTTC
CDR3 protein: CASSKGQGADEQYF

D gene: .
V gene: TRBV12-3/TRBV12-4
J gene: TRBJ2-1
clone size: .
CDR3 DNA: TGTGCCAGCAGTTTAGTGGTGGGGGTGTCCTACAATGAGCAGTTCTTC
CDR3 protein: CASSLVVGVSYNEQFF

D gene: TRBD2
V gene: TRBV12-3/TRBV12-4
J gene: TRBJ2-4
clone size: .
CDR3 DNA: TGTGCCAGCAGTTTATGGGGGGGGGACTTCAAAAGCATTCAGTACTTC
CDR3 protein: CASSLWGGDFKSIQYF

D gene: .
V gene: TRBV20-1
J gene: TRBJ1-5
clone size: .
CDR3 DNA: TGCAGTGCTCCCGATACTCATAGCAATCAGCCCCAGCATTTT
CDR3 protein: CSAPDTHSNQPQHF

D gene: TRBD1
V gene: TRBV7-9
J gene: TRBJ2-3
clone size: .
CDR3 DNA: TGTGCCAGCAGCGAGGGACAGGGGGTAGCAGATACGCAGTATTTT
CDR3 protein: CASSEGQGVADTQYF

D gene: TRBD1
V gene: TRBV12-3/TRBV12-4
J gene: TRBJ1-5
clone size: many
CDR3 DNA: TGTGCCAGCAGGGCCGGGACAGGGGTCAATCAGCCCCAGCATTTT
CDR3 protein: CASRAGTGVNQPQHF

D gene: TRBD2
V gene: TRBV7-2
J gene: TRBJ2-3
clone size: .
CDR3 DNA: TGTGCCAGCAGCTTGGTTAGCGGGGGGTATACTAGCACAGATACGCAGTATTTT
CDR3 protein: CASSLVSGGYTSTDTQYF

D gene: .
V gene: TRBV28
J gene: TRBJ1-6
clone size: .
CDR3 DNA: TGTGCCAGCAGCCTCGGGGTTATTTATTCACCCCTCCACTTT
CDR3 protein: CASSLGVIYSPLHF

D gene: .
V gene: TRBV4-1
J gene: TRBJ2-2
clone size: .
CDR3 DNA: TGCGCCAGCAGCCAAGGGGCCAGGGAGGCCGGGGAGCTGTTTTTT
CDR3 protein: CASSQGAREAGELFF

D gene: .
V gene: TRBV12-3/TRBV12-4
J gene: TRBJ2-7
clone size: .
CDR3 DNA: TGTGCCAGCAGCCTTGGGACGGAAGGCTACGAGCAGTACTTC
CDR3 protein: CASSLGTEGYEQYF

D gene: .
V gene: TRBV20-1
J gene: TRBJ2-5
clone size: .
CDR3 DNA: TGCAGTGCTAGAATTCCAGGCCAAGAGACCCAGTACTTC
CDR3 protein: CSARIPGQETQYF

D gene: .
V gene: TRBV27
J gene: TRBJ1-2
clone size: once
CDR3 DNA: TGTGCCAGCAGTTTATCCCCTGGCCACTATGGCTACACCTTC
CDR3 protein: CASSLSPGHYGYTF

D gene: .
V gene: TRBV7-2
J gene: TRBJ1-1
clone size: once
CDR3 DNA: TGTGCCAGCAGCCTTCTTTCTATAGCTTTCTTT
CDR3 protein: CASSLLSIAFF

D gene: TRBD1
V gene: TRBV5-6
J gene: TRBJ2-5
clone size: few
CDR3 DNA: TGTGCCAGCAGCTTAACAGGGGCCAAAGAGACCCAGTACTTC
CDR3 protein: CASSLTGAKETQYF

D gene: .
V gene: TRBV7-6
J gene: TRBJ2-3
clone size: .
CDR3 DNA: TGTGCCAGCAGCTCAAACCGAGTGAGGCCAGGAGATACGCAGTATTTT
CDR3 protein: CASSSNRVRPGDTQYF

D gene: .
V gene: TRBV30
J gene: TRBJ2-4
clone size: few
CDR3 DNA: TGTGCCTGGAGCGCCCAGAAACTAGCCAAAAACATTCAGTACTTC
CDR3 protein: CAWSAQKLAKNIQYF

D gene: TRBD1
V gene: TRBV7-2
J gene: TRBJ2-1
clone size: .
CDR3 DNA: TGTGCCAGCAGCTACCGGGGACAGGGGGGTGAGCAGTTCTTC
CDR3 protein: CASSYRGQGGEQFF